These T cell receptor beta chains were read from a single sample in a study of blood T cell repertoires in COVID-19. Assay: immunoSEQ multiplex PCR; the TCRdb copy retains only in-frame clones and omits some. The table has 250,000 to 300,000 clones, roughly nine tenths seen once. The sequencing input was peripheral blood. The receptors stem from a woman in her twenties or thirties with COVID-19, enrolled during active disease. Both conserved end residues are part of each CDR3. D genes are given only for firm matches. Clone size appears in some rows only: once, few, many, or a class for an expanded clone.

abundance | j_gene | v_gene | d_gene | CDR3nt | CDR3aa
. | TRBJ2-5 | TRBV5-4 | . | TGTGCCAGCAGACTCGCCGGGACAAAACAAGAGACCCAGTACTTC | CASRLAGTKQETQYF
. | TRBJ2-5 | TRBV11-2 | . | TGTGCCAGCAGCTCGAGGATTTCGGAGCGGGCCAATCGGGAGACCCAGTACTTC | CASSSRISERANRETQYF
once | TRBJ2-5 | TRBV10-3 | . | TGTGCCAACTTCCACGGGACACTACAAGAGACCCAGTACTTC | CANFHGTLQETQYF
. | TRBJ2-7 | TRBV2 | . | TGTGCCAGCAGTGAGGGGGGGGCTCAGACTTACGAGCAGTACTTC | CASSEGGAQTYEQYF
. | TRBJ1-1 | TRBV20-1 | TRBD1 | TGCAGTAACAGGGGGTACACTGAAGCTTTCTTT | CSNRGYTEAFF
. | TRBJ2-1 | TRBV7-2 | TRBD2 | TGTGCCAGCAGCTTAGTTCCTAGCGGCCCCAATGAGCAGTTCTTC | CASSLVPSGPNEQFF
. | TRBJ2-7 | TRBV29-1 | . | TGCAGCGTTTTGACTGTCATAGAGCAGTACTTC | CSVLTVIEQYF
. | TRBJ2-7 | TRBV2 | TRBD1 | TGTGCCAGCAGTGAATTTGCCGGACAGGTCTCCTACGAGCAGTACTTC | CASSEFAGQVSYEQYF
. | TRBJ2-3 | TRBV29-1 | . | TGCAGCGGGACGGGGAGCACAGATACGCAGTATTTT | CSGTGSTDTQYF
. | TRBJ2-3 | TRBV19 | . | TGTGCCAGTAGTATAACGGCCGGGGATACGCAGTATTTT | CASSITAGDTQYF
few | TRBJ2-5 | TRBV11-2 | . | TGTGCCAGCAGCAGAACAGGGTTGGGAGAGACCCAGTACTTC | CASSRTGLGETQYF
. | TRBJ2-7 | TRBV2 | TRBD2 | TGTGCCAGCGTTAGCGGGGGTTCCTACGAGCAGTACTTC | CASVSGGSYEQYF
few | TRBJ2-7 | TRBV5-1 | . | TGCGCCAGCAGCTTAACTAGTTCTGCTTACGAGCAGTACTTC | CASSLTSSAYEQYF
. | TRBJ2-7 | TRBV24-1 | . | TGTGCCACCAGTGACAGGGGATACGAGCAGTACTTC | CATSDRGYEQYF
. | TRBJ2-3 | TRBV27 | TRBD2 | TGTGCCAGCAGAGTCTTTAGCGGGGGGGCCAAGGATACGCAGTATTTT | CASRVFSGGAKDTQYF
once | TRBJ1-1 | TRBV19 | TRBD1 | TGTGCCAGTAGTATAATCGGACAGGGGAACACTGAAGCTTTCTTT | CASSIIGQGNTEAFF
. | TRBJ2-5 | TRBV19 | . | TGTGCCAGTAGTATAGATAGGGGCAGGGGATCTGCGACCCAGTACTTC | CASSIDRGRGSATQYF
. | TRBJ2-1 | TRBV2 | TRBD1 | TGTGCCAGCAGTGGTGGGACAGGTTCCTACAATGAGCAGTTCTTC | CASSGGTGSYNEQFF
. | TRBJ2-7 | TRBV6-6 | . | TGTGCCAGCAGTTACTCGGCGGGCGTCCTATCCTACGAGCAGTACTTC | CASSYSAGVLSYEQYF
. | TRBJ2-1 | TRBV5-6 | . | TGTGCCAGCAGCTTTCGTTCTAGGCCAGATGAGCAGTTCTTC | CASSFRSRPDEQFF
. | TRBJ2-1 | TRBV3-1/TRBV3-2 | TRBD2 | TGTGCCAGCAGCCGACTAGCGGGGGGACTCCAGCGAAATGAGCAGTTCTTC | CASSRLAGGLQRNEQFF
. | TRBJ2-5 | TRBV12-3/TRBV12-4 | . | TGTGCCAGCAGTCCCATGAGCCGAGAGACCCAGTACTTC | CASSPMSRETQYF
. | TRBJ2-1 | TRBV7-2 | . | TGTGCCAGCAGCTTAGCTGGGTGGCTAGGCACTGAGCAGTTCTTC | CASSLAGWLGTEQFF
. | TRBJ2-5 | TRBV2 | . | TGTGCCAGCAGCCAGAAAGAGACCCAGTACTTC | CASSQKETQYF
. | TRBJ2-3 | TRBV5-4 | TRBD1 | TGTGCCAGCAGCTCGGGGACAGGGTTTTCTAGCACAGATACGCAGTATTTT | CASSSGTGFSSTDTQYF
. | TRBJ2-3 | TRBV6-1 | TRBD2 | TGTGCCAGCAGTGTCACCCCCGGGACTAGCGGGGGGGAGGGGAATACGCAGTATTTT | CASSVTPGTSGGEGNTQYF
. | TRBJ2-7 | TRBV4-1 | . | TGCGCCAGCAGCCCCTCGGGGGCCTACGAGCAGTACTTC | CASSPSGAYEQYF
. | TRBJ2-7 | TRBV10-3 | TRBD1 | TGTGCCATCAGTGGTAGGGGGCGCGGGTTTAGCGAGCAGTACTTC | CAISGRGRGFSEQYF
. | TRBJ2-1 | TRBV5-5 | . | TGTGCCAGCAGCGGGGGGTCTCCTCTATACAATGAGCAGTTCTTC | CASSGGSPLYNEQFF
. | TRBJ1-1 | TRBV10-3 | . | TGTGCCACCTCCACAGACACTGAAGCTTTCTTT | CATSTDTEAFF
. | TRBJ2-1 | TRBV19 | TRBD2 | TGTGCCAGTAGTGCGGGACTAGCGGGGGGATGGGAGCAGTTCTTC | CASSAGLAGGWEQFF
. | TRBJ1-2 | TRBV10-3 | . | TGTGCCATCAGCCCGGACATCCTGACAGAGAACTATGGCTACACCTTC | CAISPDILTENYGYTF
. | TRBJ2-1 | TRBV11-2 | . | TGTGCCAGCAGCTTAGATTTTCGTAGGACAGTTTACAATGAGCAGTTCTTC | CASSLDFRRTVYNEQFF
. | TRBJ2-1 | TRBV5-5 | TRBD2 | TGTGCCAGCAGCCCCCGGGGGGATTCCTACAATGAGCAGTTCTTC | CASSPRGDSYNEQFF
. | TRBJ1-2 | TRBV2 | TRBD1 | TGTGCCAGCTCCATCAAGGGACAGCTAAACTATGGCTACACCTTC | CASSIKGQLNYGYTF
. | TRBJ2-1 | TRBV20-1 | . | TGCAGTGCTAGTCCTAGCGCCAAACCGCACAATGAGCAGTTCTTC | CSASPSAKPHNEQFF
. | TRBJ2-2 | TRBV7-9 | . | TGTGCCAGCAGCCGGATCGCGGGCGGGTTTGGGGAGCTGTTTTTT | CASSRIAGGFGELFF
. | TRBJ1-2 | TRBV13 | . | TGTGCCAGCAGCTTCTCCTTCCGGACAGTGGAATTC | CASSFSFRTVEF
. | TRBJ2-1 | TRBV5-1 | TRBD2 | TGCGCCAGCAGCTTGGCCTTCGGGGGGGCTTTGGATGAGCAGTTCTTC | CASSLAFGGALDEQFF
. | TRBJ1-2 | TRBV6-6 | TRBD1 | TGTGCCAGCAGTTACGATAGGGGGCGTTGGGGCTACACCTTC | CASSYDRGRWGYTF
. | TRBJ2-2 | TRBV2 | TRBD2 | TGTGCCAGCAGCCCCCTGGGACTAGTGGTCGGGGAGCTGTTTTTT | CASSPLGLVVGELFF
. | TRBJ1-2 | TRBV5-1 | . | TGCGCCAGCAGCTTGTCCCACGGGACATTCAACGGCTACACCTTC | CASSLSHGTFNGYTF
. | TRBJ1-3 | TRBV6-5 | . | TGTGCCACGAATCGGGCAGGGGTGTCTGGAAACACCATATATTTT | CATNRAGVSGNTIYF
. | TRBJ2-1 | TRBV4-1 | TRBD1 | TGCGCCAGCAGCCCGCGGACAGGGGAGTATGAGCAGTTCTTC | CASSPRTGEYEQFF
. | TRBJ1-5 | TRBV20-1 | . | TGCAGTGCTAGTAGGGCAGGGAGCAATCAGCCCCAGCATTTT | CSASRAGSNQPQHF
. | TRBJ2-7 | TRBV10-2 | . | TGCGCCAGCAGTGAGGTGGGACTCGAAAACGAGCAGTACTTC | CASSEVGLENEQYF
few | TRBJ1-2 | TRBV30 | TRBD1 | TGTGCCTGGAGGCAAACCAGGGGGCATAACTATGGCTACACCTTC | CAWRQTRGHNYGYTF
. | TRBJ1-2 | TRBV19 | TRBD1 | TGTGCCAGTAGTATTGTTAGTACAGGGGGCGATGGCTACACCTTC | CASSIVSTGGDGYTF
. | TRBJ1-1 | TRBV7-9 | . | TGTGCCAGCAGCCGGAGTTGGAACACTGAAGCTTTCTTT | CASSRSWNTEAFF
. | TRBJ1-2 | TRBV4-1 | TRBD1 | TGCGCCAGCAGCCAACCTCTGGACAGGGTGGTAACCTTC | CASSQPLDRVVTF
. | TRBJ2-5 | TRBV11-2 | TRBD1 | TGTGCCAGCAGCACTTACAGGGGTATAGAGACCCAGTACTTC | CASSTYRGIETQYF
. | TRBJ2-3 | TRBV21-1 | . | TGTGCCAGCAGCAAAGAGTCTAGCGGGGGGGGCACAGATACGCAGTATTTT | CASSKESSGGGTDTQYF
. | TRBJ2-7 | TRBV27 | . | TGTGCCAGCCGGGATTCCCCAGGGACTCCCCCCTCTGAGCAGTACTTC | CASRDSPGTPPSEQYF
. | TRBJ1-4 | TRBV19 | . | TGTGCCAGTAGTATCGGTTATGAAAAACTGTTTTTT | CASSIGYEKLFF
few | TRBJ1-1 | TRBV10-3 | . | TGTGCCATCAGTGACGGGAACACTGAAGCTTTCTTT | CAISDGNTEAFF